A single sample is the source of the 29 T cell receptor beta chains below, sequenced in a study of CD4 and CD8 cells across lung adenocarcinoma regions. TCRdb independently ran MiXCR on the PCR reads; one entry per CDR3 protein. This table holds 10,000 or so distinct CDR3 sequences, roughly 50% found once. The sequenced sample consisted of CD8+ T cells from the margin of a lung tumor. The receptors were sampled from a female donor with lung adenocarcinoma. The CD4 and CD8 labels of this study may be unreliable.

V is TRBV10-1 and J is TRBJ2-4; D is ambiguous. The CDR3 contains 14 residues. Germline CDR1 is WNHNN and CDR2 is SYGVQD (reference sequence). The CDR3 loop reads CRGKGRRAKNIQYF. In DNA form, the CDR3 reads TGCCGCGGCAAGGGCAGGCGAGCCAAAAACATTCAGTACTTC.

Note on this clonotype: At one boundary the junction diverges from the germline segment, which might be a read error. The J gene is TRBJ2-5, the V gene TRBV10-2; 7 bases agree with TRBD1. The V gene's germline CDR1 is WSHSY and CDR2 SAAADI. CDR3 size: 15 residues. The CDR3 loop is CGRGTRGRDQETQYF. The CDR3 region has the DNA TGCGGCAGGGGGACGAGGGGACGGGACCAAGAGACGCAGTACTTC.

This clonotype rates as medium-sized. The V call is TRBV6-5, the J call TRBJ2-5; TRBD1 matches at 8 bases. The CDR3 totals 15 residues. The germline CDR1 and CDR2 sequences are MNHEY and SVGAGI. V was pared by 8 bases and J by 7 bases, with 15 bases of the junction left unmatched. CDR3 nucleotide sequence: TGTGCCAGCTGGCGCGCGGCGACAGGGGACGTGACCCAGTACTTC. It is translated as CASWRAATGDVTQYF.

This clonotype was counted a few times. The CDR3 sequence: CASSFERVTDIQYF. The CDR3 nucleotides are TGTGCCAGCAGTTTCGAAAGAGTCACAGATATTCAGTATTTT. The chain links TRBV27 to TRBJ2-4; D unclear. Gene TRBJ2-3 matches the end of the DNA better, so the J call may be wrong. This CDR3 comprises 14 residues. The V gene's germline CDR1 is MNHEY and CDR2 SMNVEV (reference sequence).

With respect to this clonotype: One junction end disagrees with the germline gene, perhaps due to a read error. The chain employs TRBV6-1 and TRBJ2-3, with 7 bases that match TRBD2. Germline V gives CDR1 MNHNS, CDR2 SASEGT. The CDR3 is made up of 15 amino acids. CDR3 loop: CASKAAIAGKDTQYF. For the CDR3, the DNA is TGTGCCAGCAAAGCAGCTATAGCGGGCAAAGATACGCAGTACTTT.

Within the sample, this clonotype is medium-sized (0.01 to 0.1%). This chain links TRBV6-1 with TRBJ2-3; D may be TRBD1 (5 bases). The V end was cut by 4 bases, the J end by 4 bases, with 15 bases between. This CDR3 is 15 amino acids long. Germline V CDR1 and CDR2: MNHNS, SASEGT. In nucleotides, the CDR3 is TGTGCCAGCAGTGGTCCAGGGTATTCGGCAGATACGCAGTATTTT. Its translation: CASSGPGYSADTQYF.

The chain is built from TRBV7-2 and TRBJ2-3; D ambiguous. V lost 4 bases, J lost 3 bases, and 8 bases lay in between. Germline CDR1 and CDR2: SGHTA and FQGNSA. The CDR3 consists of 13 residues. The CDR3 region is CASSYRRTDTQYF. The DNA for the CDR3 is TGTGCCAGCAGCTACCGGCGGACAGATACGCAGTATTTT.

This rearrangement joins TRBV27 to TRBJ2-3; D gene uncertain. TRBJ2-7 matches the DNA end more closely, so the J call is doubtful. Germline CDR1 is MNHEY and CDR2 is SMNVEV (reference sequence). The CDR3 loop spans 13 amino acids. DNA for the CDR3: TGTGCCAGGAGGCTGCGTGCCGAAGATACGCAGTACTTC. Translated: CARRLRAEDTQYF.

The rearrangement links TRBV27 to TRBJ2-5, with a tentative D call TRBD1 (6 bases). TRBJ2-7 explains the end of the DNA better; the J call may be wrong. The CDR3 is 13 amino acids. Per germline, CDR1 MNHEY and CDR2 SMNVEV (reference sequence). CDR3 protein: CASSRAGAYEQYF. The CDR3 DNA reads as TGTGCCAGCAGTCGAGCAGGGGCCTACGAGCAGTACTTC.

V gene TRBV6-1 combines with J gene TRBJ2-3; a weak D match, TRBD1 (6 bases). The CDR3 runs 14 residues. The germline gives CDR1 MNHNS, CDR2 SASEGT. Trimming removed 5 bases from V and 2 bases from J, with 11 bases in between. The CDR3 sequence is CASSRQVVTDTQYF. CDR3 sequence (DNA): TGTGCCAGCAGTCGACAGGTTGTCACAGATACGCAGTATTTT.

The chain combines TRBV4-1 with TRBJ2-4; perhaps TRBD1 as D (6 bases). Germline V CDR1 and CDR2: MGHRA, YSYEKL. V was shortened by 0 bases and J by 13 bases, with 19 bases between the two germline ends. The CDR3 has 15 amino acids. The CDR3 nucleotides are TGCGCCAGCAGCCAAGATCAGTACAGGGTGGAAGAGCAGTACTTC. It specifies CASSQDQYRVEEQYF.

In the case of this clonotype: A junction boundary mismatches the germline segment, possibly from a read error. The chain uses TRBV27 and TRBJ2-3; 10 bases are a match to TRBD1. Germline V lookup: CDR1 MNHEY, CDR2 SMNVEV (reference sequence). The CDR3 has 15 residues. The CDR3 loop reads CASRRRDRGKDMQYF. CDR3 nucleotides: TGTGCCAGCAGACGGCGGGACAGGGGAAAAGATATGCAGTATTTT.

In this sample, this clonotype turned up a few times. V is TRBV9 and J is TRBJ1-1; D unresolved. The CDR3 sequence is 16 residues long. The V end was cut by 3 bases, the J end by 0 bases, with 15 bases between. Germline V gene lookup returns CDR1 SGDLS and CDR2 YYNGEE. CDR3 loop: CASSAIASPMNTEAFF. In nucleotides, the CDR3 is TGTGCCAGCAGCGCCATTGCCTCCCCCATGAACACTGAAGCTTTCTTT.

This clonotype was detected ten times or more. The V call is TRBV4-1, the J call TRBJ2-2; 13 positions agree with TRBD2. V shed 6 bases, J shed 7 bases, and the junction held 8 bases outside the gene matches. Germline CDR1 and CDR2: MGHRA and YSYEKL. The CDR3 has 16 residues. In DNA, the CDR3 is TGCGCCAGCAGGAGAACTAGCGGGAGGGCCGACGGGGAGCTGTTTTTT. Its protein is CASRRTSGRADGELFF.

The chain combines TRBV7-8 with TRBJ2-3; the match to TRBD2 covers 7 bases. Germline V CDR1 and CDR2: SGHVS, FQNEAQ. The CDR3 loop spans 15 amino acids. The V gene end was trimmed by 2 bases and the J gene end by 0 bases; junction bases not matched to a gene: 2. The CDR3 sequence: CASSLSAGSTDTQYF. The CDR3 DNA is TGTGCCAGCAGCTTATCAGCGGGGAGCACAGATACGCAGTATTTT. The full variable domain, its missing parts supplied by reference TRBV7-8 and TRBJ2-3, is GAGVSQSPRYKVAKRGQDVALRCDPISGHVSLFWYQQALGQGPEFLTYFQNEAQLDKSGLPSDRFFAERPEGSVSTLKIQRTQQEDSAVYLCASSLSAGSTDTQYFGPGTRLTVL.

J is TRBJ2-5 and V is TRBV6-1; D is possibly TRBD1 or TRBD2 (6 bases each). The CDR3 extends over 16 amino acids. V lost 6 bases to trimming and J lost 1 base, with 18 bases between them. Germline CDR1 reads MNHNS; CDR2 reads SASEGT. CDR3 in DNA: TGTGCCAGCAGGGGCCACGGGGGCAGGGCCCAAGAGACCCAGTACTTC. It translates to CASRGHGGRAQETQYF.

The chain has TRBV10-3 and TRBJ2-5, with D perhaps matching TRBD1 (5 bases). Per germline, CDR1 ENHRY and CDR2 SYGVKD. This CDR3 contains 14 residues. The CDR3: CAGIGSPGPETQYF. As DNA, the CDR3 is TGTGCGGGCATCGGGTCTCCAGGGCCAGAGACCCAGTACTTC.

This clonotype has only a few counts. The chain uses TRBV3-1 and TRBJ2-5, with D possibly called TRBD1 or TRBD2 (5 bases each). Trimming took 1 base from V and 8 from J, leaving 20 bases between them. Germline assignment: CDR1 LGHDT and CDR2 YNNKEL (reference sequence). This CDR3 contains 16 residues. The CDR3 region is CASSQGAQPIGGTQYF. The CDR3 nucleotides are TGTGCCAGCAGCCAAGGGGCCCAGCCAATTGGGGGAACCCAGTACTTC.

This clonotype was counted many times. The chain employs TRBV4-1 and TRBJ2-7; D is perhaps TRBD2 (5 bases). Germline assignment: CDR1 MGHRA and CDR2 YSYEKL. CDR3 size: 16 residues. The V end was cut by 6 bases, the J end by 2 bases, with 20 bases between. CDR3 region: CASSQTSNLATYEQYV. The CDR3 nucleotides read TGCGCCAGCAGTCAAACGAGTAACCTAGCCACCTACGAGCAGTACGTC.

This clonotype appeared a few times. V usage is TRBV30 and J usage is TRBJ2-7, with D perhaps matching TRBD1 or TRBD2 (5 bases each). The germline V gene encodes CDR1 GTSNPN and CDR2 SVGIG (reference sequence). Trimming took 0 bases from V and 4 from J, leaving 16 bases between them. This CDR3 comprises 15 residues. The CDR3 DNA reads TGTGCCTGGAGTGTGGCTCGGGGCATCAGATACGAGCAGTACTTC. This sequence encodes CAWSVARGIRYEQYF.

Comments on this clonotype: Germline is not matched at one junction end, which may reflect a read error. The chain carries TRBV11-3 and TRBJ2-4; the D call may be TRBD1 or TRBD2 (5 bases each). The CDR3 totals 12 residues. Germline V lookup: CDR1 SGHNT, CDR2 YENEEA. CDR3 sequence reads: CASKTSGHLRDF. The CDR3 DNA reads as TGTGCCAGCAAAACATCAGGGCACCTGCGGGACTTC.

This clonotype was observed a few times. V is TRBV6-5 and J is TRBJ1-1; 9 nucleotides align to TRBD1. Germline CDR1 is MNHEY and CDR2 is SVGAGI. This CDR3 region has 15 residues. With V trimmed by 3 bases and J by 5 bases, 7 bases remained unmatched. CDR3 loop: CASSYPGTGFTEAFF. CDR3 in DNA: TGTGCCAGCAGTTATCCCGGGACAGGGTTTACTGAAGCTTTCTTT.

This clonotype was detected only a few times. This chain joins TRBV4-1 and TRBJ2-3, with a possible D match to TRBD2 (6 bases). CDR1 is MGHRA, CDR2 YSYEKL, per germline. CDR3 size: 14 residues. The ends were cut back, 5 bases at V and 0 bases at J, with 9 bases in the middle. CDR3 protein: CASSSGTSTDTQYF. In DNA, the CDR3 is TGCGCCAGCAGCTCGGGGACTAGCACAGATACGCAGTATTTT.

This chain connects TRBV27 to TRBJ2-5; 7 bases match TRBD1. The CDR3 totals 15 residues. Germline V gene data show CDR1 as MNHEY and CDR2 as SMNVEV (reference sequence). V lost 9 bases and J lost 4; bases outside the gene matches: 14. CDR3 sequence (DNA): TGTGCCAGGGGGCAGGGGGTAGGAGTCCCAGAGACCCAGTACTTC. Its protein product is CARGQGVGVPETQYF.

Comments on this clonotype: Sequence at one end of the junction differs from germline and may be a read error. The CDR3 nucleotides read TGTGCCAGCAGAGGGTTTGTCCAAAACACTCAGTACTTC. Translating gives CASRGFVQNTQYF. V gene TRBV27 combines with J gene TRBJ2-4; D is unclear. The germline gives CDR1 MNHEY, CDR2 SMNVEV (reference sequence). The CDR3 consists of 13 residues.

A word on this clonotype: A read error may account for a junction end that differs from germline. The V call is TRBV6-1, the J call TRBJ2-1, with a weak D call TRBD2 (5 bases). The CDR3 contains 15 residues. CDR1 is MNHNS and CDR2 is SASEGT in the germline V gene. CDR3 bases: TGTGCCAGCAGTCCCAACGGGGTGGGCTACGATGAGCAGTTCTTC. Amino acid sequence: CASSPNGVGYDEQFF.

The CDR3 is CASSEHRDTEAFF. The CDR3, as DNA: TGCGCCAGCAGTGAACACCGGGACACTGAAGCTTTCTTT. V gene TRBV10-1 combines with J gene TRBJ1-1; no definite D call. The CDR3 totals 13 residues. The ends were cut back, 3 bases at V and 3 bases at J, with 8 bases in the middle. CDR1 is WNHNN, CDR2 SYGVQD, per germline (reference sequence).

This clonotype came up a few times. The chain recombines TRBV25-1 with TRBJ2-1; D may be TRBD2 (6 bases). CDR1 is MGHDK, CDR2 SYGVNS, per germline. Trimming stripped 4 bases from V and 0 bases from J, with 13 bases between. The CDR3 spans 16 residues. The CDR3 here is CASSGARGSSYNEQFF. In DNA, the CDR3 is TGTGCCAGCAGTGGGGCCCGGGGGAGCTCCTACAATGAGCAGTTCTTC.

Points on this clonotype: One end of the junction does not line up with germline, which may come from a read error. This chain links TRBV6-1 with TRBJ2-3; TRBD2 matches 8 bases. Germline CDR1 reads MNHNS; CDR2 reads SASEGT. The CDR3 covers 15 residues. The CDR3 spells CASEAALAGTDMQYF. The DNA for the CDR3 is TGTGCCAGCGAAGCGGCGCTAGCGGGCACAGATATGCAGTATTTC.